These T cell receptor beta chains were read from a single sample in a study of T cell changes during pregnancy in multiple sclerosis. The data were produced by immunoSEQ multiplex PCR, yet TCRdb's version contains in-frame clones alone and is incomplete. The sample holds over 45,000 clones, approximately 88% seen once. Sequences were derived from CD4+ T cells from peripheral blood mononuclear cells, sampled in the second trimester of pregnancy. These receptors were obtained from a female donor with multiple sclerosis, enrolled in a pregnancy study. Both conserved end residues are part of each CDR3. Fields, in order: clone size, V gene, CDR3 length, J gene, D gene, CDR3 protein, CDR3 DNA. D genes are given only for firm matches. Clone size appears in some rows only: once, few, many, or a class for an expanded clone.

clone size: .
V gene: TRBV18
CDR3 length: 15
J gene: TRBJ1-2
D gene: .
CDR3 protein: CASSPRVGEEFGYTF
CDR3 DNA: TGTGCCAGCTCACCACGGGTAGGGGAGGAGTTTGGCTACACCTTC

clone size: .
V gene: TRBV28
CDR3 length: 14
J gene: TRBJ1-2
D gene: .
CDR3 protein: CASSLTGQNYGYTF
CDR3 DNA: TGTGCCAGCAGTTTGACCGGACAAAACTATGGCTACACCTTC

clone size: .
V gene: TRBV6-6
CDR3 length: 13
J gene: TRBJ2-7
D gene: .
CDR3 protein: CASSPQGLYEQYF
CDR3 DNA: TGTGCCAGCAGCCCCCAGGGGCTCTACGAGCAGTACTTC

clone size: .
V gene: TRBV6-1
CDR3 length: 16
J gene: TRBJ1-1
D gene: TRBD1
CDR3 protein: CASSEAPDRGDTEAFF
CDR3 DNA: TGTGCCAGCAGTGAAGCGCCCGACAGGGGAGACACTGAAGCTTTCTTT

clone size: medium-sized
V gene: TRBV10-3
CDR3 length: 16
J gene: TRBJ2-1
D gene: .
CDR3 protein: CAISGREISTGSEQFF
CDR3 DNA: TGTGCCATCAGTGGTCGGGAGATAAGTACTGGGAGTGAGCAGTTCTTC

clone size: .
V gene: TRBV5-1
CDR3 length: 16
J gene: TRBJ2-7
D gene: TRBD1
CDR3 protein: CASSLLPGQGSYEQYF
CDR3 DNA: TGCGCCAGCAGCTTACTCCCGGGACAGGGGTCTTACGAGCAGTACTTC

clone size: .
V gene: TRBV12-5
CDR3 length: 13
J gene: TRBJ2-7
D gene: .
CDR3 protein: CASGLSNSYEQYF
CDR3 DNA: TGTGCTAGTGGTTTGTCAAACTCCTACGAGCAGTACTTC

clone size: .
V gene: TRBV4-1
CDR3 length: 18
J gene: TRBJ2-1
D gene: TRBD2
CDR3 protein: CASSPTPSGLSSYNEQFF
CDR3 DNA: TGCGCCAGCAGCCCCACCCCTAGCGGCCTGAGCTCCTACAATGAGCAGTTCTTC

clone size: .
V gene: TRBV30
CDR3 length: 15
J gene: TRBJ2-3
D gene: TRBD2
CDR3 protein: CAWSVQTGGVDTQYF
CDR3 DNA: TGTGCCTGGAGTGTGCAGACGGGAGGGGTAGATACGCAGTATTTT

clone size: .
V gene: TRBV21-1
CDR3 length: 15
J gene: TRBJ2-1
D gene: .
CDR3 protein: CASNQPDREDNEQFF
CDR3 DNA: TGTGCCAGCAACCAACCGGACAGGGAGGACAATGAGCAGTTCTTC

clone size: .
V gene: TRBV6-4
CDR3 length: 19
J gene: TRBJ2-3
D gene: .
CDR3 protein: CASSDPSGSNPPTTDTQYF
CDR3 DNA: TGTGCCAGCAGTGACCCATCCGGGTCGAACCCCCCCACCACAGATACGCAGTATTTT

clone size: once
V gene: TRBV28
CDR3 length: 16
J gene: TRBJ2-2
D gene: TRBD2
CDR3 protein: CASSFRTSGRVGELFF
CDR3 DNA: TGTGCCAGCAGTTTCCGGACTAGCGGGAGAGTCGGGGAGCTGTTTTTT

clone size: .
V gene: TRBV6-5
CDR3 length: 15
J gene: TRBJ2-7
D gene: TRBD2
CDR3 protein: CASSYGVAGPYEQYF
CDR3 DNA: TGTGCCAGCAGTTACGGGGTAGCGGGACCGTACGAGCAGTACTTC

clone size: few
V gene: TRBV4-2
CDR3 length: 16
J gene: TRBJ2-1
D gene: TRBD2
CDR3 protein: CASSPRRTSGYNEQFF
CDR3 DNA: TGTGCCAGCAGCCCCCGAAGGACTAGCGGATACAATGAGCAGTTCTTC

clone size: .
V gene: TRBV28
CDR3 length: 18
J gene: TRBJ1-5
D gene: .
CDR3 protein: CASSLWGSRGKGNQPQHF
CDR3 DNA: TGTGCCAGCAGTTTATGGGGGAGCAGGGGAAAGGGCAATCAGCCCCAGCATTTT

clone size: .
V gene: TRBV9
CDR3 length: 18
J gene: TRBJ2-2
D gene: TRBD2
CDR3 protein: CASSVEGSGRAYTGELFF
CDR3 DNA: TGTGCCAGCAGCGTAGAAGGAAGCGGGAGGGCTTACACCGGGGAGCTGTTTTTT

clone size: .
V gene: TRBV10-3
CDR3 length: 15
J gene: TRBJ1-4
D gene: TRBD1
CDR3 protein: CAISAGQEEYEKLFF
CDR3 DNA: TGTGCCATCAGCGCGGGACAGGAGGAGTACGAAAAACTGTTTTTT

clone size: .
V gene: TRBV5-1
CDR3 length: 13
J gene: TRBJ2-7
D gene: .
CDR3 protein: CASSLVEQGEQYF
CDR3 DNA: TGCGCCAGCAGCTTGGTAGAACAGGGCGAGCAGTACTTC

clone size: few
V gene: TRBV19
CDR3 length: 16
J gene: TRBJ2-7
D gene: TRBD1
CDR3 protein: CASSETGTGGGYEQYF
CDR3 DNA: TGTGCCAGTAGTGAGACCGGGACAGGGGGCGGTTACGAGCAGTACTTC

clone size: .
V gene: TRBV7-7
CDR3 length: 13
J gene: TRBJ2-1
D gene: .
CDR3 protein: CASSSGIYNEQFF
CDR3 DNA: TGTGCCAGCAGCTCCGGGATCTACAATGAGCAGTTCTTC

clone size: .
V gene: TRBV2
CDR3 length: 10
J gene: TRBJ2-5
D gene: .
CDR3 protein: CASKEETQYF
CDR3 DNA: TGTGCCAGCAAGGAGGAGACCCAGTACTTC

clone size: once
V gene: TRBV7-2
CDR3 length: 14
J gene: TRBJ1-1
D gene: .
CDR3 protein: CASSFTSGRTEAFF
CDR3 DNA: TGTGCCAGCAGCTTCACCTCAGGAAGGACTGAAGCTTTCTTT

clone size: .
V gene: TRBV10-3
CDR3 length: 19
J gene: TRBJ2-1
D gene: TRBD2
CDR3 protein: CAISDLTTGTSGNYNEQFF
CDR3 DNA: TGTGCCATCAGTGACCTCACTACTGGGACTAGCGGGAACTACAATGAGCAGTTCTTC

clone size: few
V gene: TRBV4-2
CDR3 length: 14
J gene: TRBJ1-1
D gene: .
CDR3 protein: CASSQVRGSTEAFF
CDR3 DNA: TGTGCCAGCAGCCAAGTTCGCGGGAGCACTGAAGCTTTCTTT

clone size: .
V gene: TRBV10-3
CDR3 length: 15
J gene: TRBJ2-1
D gene: .
CDR3 protein: CAISESTLREQEQFF
CDR3 DNA: TGTGCCATCAGTGAGTCGACATTACGGGAACAGGAGCAGTTCTTC

clone size: .
V gene: TRBV30
CDR3 length: 16
J gene: TRBJ2-1
D gene: TRBD2
CDR3 protein: CAWTIGTSGNYNEQFF
CDR3 DNA: TGTGCCTGGACGATCGGGACTAGCGGGAATTACAATGAGCAGTTCTTC

clone size: .
V gene: TRBV5-1
CDR3 length: 11
J gene: TRBJ2-5
D gene: .
CDR3 protein: CASLNQETQYF
CDR3 DNA: TGCGCCAGTCTAAACCAAGAGACCCAGTACTTC

clone size: .
V gene: TRBV5-1
CDR3 length: 16
J gene: TRBJ1-1
D gene: .
CDR3 protein: CASSRWVGRGGTEAFF
CDR3 DNA: TGCGCCAGCAGCCGCTGGGTGGGCAGGGGTGGCACTGAAGCTTTCTTT

clone size: .
V gene: TRBV5-4
CDR3 length: 13
J gene: TRBJ1-2
D gene: TRBD1
CDR3 protein: CASSTGQKYGYTF
CDR3 DNA: TGTGCCAGCAGCACGGGACAGAAGTATGGCTACACCTTC

clone size: .
V gene: TRBV28
CDR3 length: 15
J gene: TRBJ1-3
D gene: TRBD1
CDR3 protein: CASSLSGGTGNTIYF
CDR3 DNA: TGTGCCAGCAGTTTATCAGGGGGGACTGGAAACACCATATATTTT

clone size: .
V gene: TRBV4-2
CDR3 length: 15
J gene: TRBJ2-5
D gene: .
CDR3 protein: CASSQSEAEQETQYF
CDR3 DNA: TGTGCCAGCAGCCAATCCGAAGCGGAACAAGAGACCCAGTACTTC

clone size: .
V gene: TRBV5-6
CDR3 length: 13
J gene: TRBJ2-5
D gene: .
CDR3 protein: CASSLRGEETQYF
CDR3 DNA: TGTGCCAGCAGCTTGCGGGGAGAAGAGACCCAGTACTTC

clone size: .
V gene: TRBV7-2
CDR3 length: 14
J gene: TRBJ2-1
D gene: TRBD2
CDR3 protein: CASSLGLAGDEQFF
CDR3 DNA: TGTGCCAGCAGTTTAGGACTAGCGGGAGATGAGCAGTTCTTC

clone size: .
V gene: TRBV28
CDR3 length: 18
J gene: TRBJ2-7
D gene: .
CDR3 protein: CASSLNPPGRGRTYEQYF
CDR3 DNA: TGTGCCAGCAGTTTAAACCCCCCGGGCAGGGGGAGGACCTACGAGCAGTACTTC

clone size: .
V gene: TRBV10-2
CDR3 length: 14
J gene: TRBJ2-5
D gene: TRBD1
CDR3 protein: CASRPGTGIETQYF
CDR3 DNA: TGCGCCAGCAGGCCCGGGACAGGGATCGAGACCCAGTACTTC

clone size: few
V gene: TRBV29-1
CDR3 length: 13
J gene: TRBJ2-7
D gene: TRBD1
CDR3 protein: CSVRWTGGGEQYF
CDR3 DNA: TGCAGCGTGCGGTGGACAGGGGGCGGCGAGCAGTACTTC

clone size: .
V gene: TRBV28
CDR3 length: 15
J gene: TRBJ1-1
D gene: .
CDR3 protein: CASSFMGSRGTEAFF
CDR3 DNA: TGTGCCAGCAGTTTTATGGGGTCTCGGGGCACTGAAGCTTTCTTT

clone size: .
V gene: TRBV25-1
CDR3 length: 15
J gene: TRBJ2-1
D gene: .
CDR3 protein: CASSESLAGYNEQFF
CDR3 DNA: TGTGCCAGCAGTGAGTCTCTAGCCGGCTACAATGAGCAGTTCTTC

clone size: once
V gene: TRBV29-1
CDR3 length: 15
J gene: TRBJ2-3
D gene: TRBD2
CDR3 protein: CSVERSSGNTDTQYF
CDR3 DNA: TGCAGCGTTGAAAGGTCTAGCGGGAACACAGATACGCAGTATTTT

clone size: .
V gene: TRBV5-5
CDR3 length: 12
J gene: TRBJ2-3
D gene: .
CDR3 protein: CASSFDYGAQYF
CDR3 DNA: TGTGCCAGCAGCTTTGACTATGGGGCGCAGTATTTT

clone size: .
V gene: TRBV21-1
CDR3 length: 14
J gene: TRBJ2-7
D gene: .
CDR3 protein: CASLKTGESYEQYF
CDR3 DNA: TGTGCCAGCCTTAAGACAGGGGAATCCTACGAGCAGTACTTC

clone size: .
V gene: TRBV27
CDR3 length: 15
J gene: TRBJ2-1
D gene: TRBD2
CDR3 protein: CASWIGTSGNNEQFF
CDR3 DNA: TGTGCCAGCTGGATCGGGACTAGCGGGAACAATGAGCAGTTCTTC

clone size: once
V gene: TRBV6-6
CDR3 length: 15
J gene: TRBJ2-7
D gene: TRBD1
CDR3 protein: CASSYETGGSNEQYF
CDR3 DNA: TGTGCCAGCAGTTACGAAACAGGGGGTTCCAACGAGCAGTACTTC

clone size: .
V gene: TRBV5-1
CDR3 length: 15
J gene: TRBJ2-7
D gene: TRBD2
CDR3 protein: CASSLVAGGPNEQYF
CDR3 DNA: TGCGCCAGCAGCTTGGTAGCGGGAGGGCCGAACGAGCAGTACTTC